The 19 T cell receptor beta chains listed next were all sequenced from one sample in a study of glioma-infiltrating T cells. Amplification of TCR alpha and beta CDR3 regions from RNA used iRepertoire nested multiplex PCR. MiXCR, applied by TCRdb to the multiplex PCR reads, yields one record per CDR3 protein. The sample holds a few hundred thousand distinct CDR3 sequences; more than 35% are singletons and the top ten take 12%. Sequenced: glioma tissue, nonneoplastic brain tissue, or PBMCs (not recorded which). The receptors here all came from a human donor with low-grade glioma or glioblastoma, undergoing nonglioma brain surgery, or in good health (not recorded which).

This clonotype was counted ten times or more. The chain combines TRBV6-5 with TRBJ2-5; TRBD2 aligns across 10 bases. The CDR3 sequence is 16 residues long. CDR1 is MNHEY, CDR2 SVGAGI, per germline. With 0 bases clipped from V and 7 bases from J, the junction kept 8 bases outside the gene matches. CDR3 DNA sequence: TGTGCCAGCAGTTACTCGGGGACTAGCGTTAGTGCGACCCAGTACTTC. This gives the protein CASSYSGTSVSATQYF.

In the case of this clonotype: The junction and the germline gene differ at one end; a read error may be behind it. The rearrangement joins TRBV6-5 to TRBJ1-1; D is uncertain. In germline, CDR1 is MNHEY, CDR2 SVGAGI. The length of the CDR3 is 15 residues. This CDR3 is CAGSYSKARNTEAFF. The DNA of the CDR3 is TGTGCCGGCAGTTACTCTAAGGCCCGGAACACTGAAGCTTTCTTT.

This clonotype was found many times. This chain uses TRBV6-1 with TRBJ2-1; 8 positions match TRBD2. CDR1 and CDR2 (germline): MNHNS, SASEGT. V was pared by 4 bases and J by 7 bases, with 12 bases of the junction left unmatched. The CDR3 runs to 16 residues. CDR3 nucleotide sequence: TGTGCCAGCAGTGCCGTAATTAGCGGGGAGTTGAATGAGCAGTTCTTC. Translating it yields CASSAVISGELNEQFF.

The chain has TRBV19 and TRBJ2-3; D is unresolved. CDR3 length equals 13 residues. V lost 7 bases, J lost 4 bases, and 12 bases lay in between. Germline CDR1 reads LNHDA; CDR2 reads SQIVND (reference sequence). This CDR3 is CASNNGRSDTQYF. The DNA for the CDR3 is TGTGCCAGTAATAATGGGCGCTCAGATACGCAGTATTTT. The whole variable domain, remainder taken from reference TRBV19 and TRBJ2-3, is DGGITQSPKYLFRKEGQNVTLSCEQNLNHDAMYWYRQDPGQGLRLIYYSQIVNDFQKGDIAEGYSVSREKKESFPLTVTSAQKNPTAFYLCASNNGRSDTQYFGPGTRLTVL.

The CDR3, as DNA: TGTGCCAGCAGTACCGGACGGGACAGGAACCACTATGGCTACACCTTC. Translated: CASSTGRDRNHYGYTF. The chain uses TRBV28 and TRBJ1-2; 8 bases fit TRBD1. The CDR3 runs to 16 residues. Trimming removed 5 bases from V and 3 bases from J; junction bases left unmatched: 11. The V gene's germline CDR1 is MDHEN and CDR2 SYDVKM.

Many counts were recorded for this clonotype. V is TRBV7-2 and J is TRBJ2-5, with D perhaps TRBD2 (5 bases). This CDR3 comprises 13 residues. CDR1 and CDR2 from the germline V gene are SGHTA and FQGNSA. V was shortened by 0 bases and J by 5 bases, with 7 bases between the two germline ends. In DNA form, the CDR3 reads TGTGCCAGCAGCTTAGCGTCGGGGGAGACCCAGTACTTC. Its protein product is CASSLASGETQYF.

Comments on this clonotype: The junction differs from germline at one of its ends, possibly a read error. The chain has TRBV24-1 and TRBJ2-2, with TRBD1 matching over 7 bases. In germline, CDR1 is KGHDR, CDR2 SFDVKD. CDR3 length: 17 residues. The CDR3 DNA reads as TGTGCCACCAGTCCACCGACAGGGCGGGTGAACACCGTGGAGCTGTTTTTT. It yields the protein CATSPPTGRVNTVELFF.

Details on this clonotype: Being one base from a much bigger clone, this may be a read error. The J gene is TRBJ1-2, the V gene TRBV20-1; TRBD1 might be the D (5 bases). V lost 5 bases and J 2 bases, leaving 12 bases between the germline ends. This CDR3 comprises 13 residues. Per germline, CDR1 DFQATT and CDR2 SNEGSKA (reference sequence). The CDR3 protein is CSAGAGRNYGYTF. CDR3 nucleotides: TGCAGTGCTGGGGCGGGACGGAACTATGGCTACACCTTC.

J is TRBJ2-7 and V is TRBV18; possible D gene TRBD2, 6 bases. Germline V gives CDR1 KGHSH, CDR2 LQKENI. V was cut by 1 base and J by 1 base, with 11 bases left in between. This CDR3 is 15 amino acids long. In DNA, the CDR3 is TGTGCCAGCTCACCACGGGAGGTCTTATCCTACGAGCAGTACTTC. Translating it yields CASSPREVLSYEQYF.

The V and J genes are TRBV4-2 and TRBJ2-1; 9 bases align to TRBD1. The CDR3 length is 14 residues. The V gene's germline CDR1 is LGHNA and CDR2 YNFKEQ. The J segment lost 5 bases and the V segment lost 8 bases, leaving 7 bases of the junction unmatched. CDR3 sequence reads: CASSPDRGNNEQFF. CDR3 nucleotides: TGTGCCAGCTCCCCGGACAGGGGCAACAATGAGCAGTTCTTC.

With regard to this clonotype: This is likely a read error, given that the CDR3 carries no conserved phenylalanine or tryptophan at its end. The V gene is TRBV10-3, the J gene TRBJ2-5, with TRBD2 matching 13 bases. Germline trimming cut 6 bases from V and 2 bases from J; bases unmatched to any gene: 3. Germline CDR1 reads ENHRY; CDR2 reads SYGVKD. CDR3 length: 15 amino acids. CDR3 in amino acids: CAISPGLAGQETQYL. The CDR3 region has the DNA TGTGCCATCAGCCCGGGACTAGCGGGGCAAGAGACCCAGTACCTC.

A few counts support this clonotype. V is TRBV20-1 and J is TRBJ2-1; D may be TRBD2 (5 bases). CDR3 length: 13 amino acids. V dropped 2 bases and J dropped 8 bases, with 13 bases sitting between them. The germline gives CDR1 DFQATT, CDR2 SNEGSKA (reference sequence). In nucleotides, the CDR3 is TGCAGTGCTAGATCTAGCTCGAGCGATGAGCAGTTCTTC. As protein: CSARSSSSDEQFF.

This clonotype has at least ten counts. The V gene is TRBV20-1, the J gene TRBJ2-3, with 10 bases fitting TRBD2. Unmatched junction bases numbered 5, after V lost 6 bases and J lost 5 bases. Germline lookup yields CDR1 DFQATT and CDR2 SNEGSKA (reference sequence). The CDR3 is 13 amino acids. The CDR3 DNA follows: TGCAGTGCCAGTAGCGGGAGGAAAGATACGCAGTATTTT. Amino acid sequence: CSASSGRKDTQYF.

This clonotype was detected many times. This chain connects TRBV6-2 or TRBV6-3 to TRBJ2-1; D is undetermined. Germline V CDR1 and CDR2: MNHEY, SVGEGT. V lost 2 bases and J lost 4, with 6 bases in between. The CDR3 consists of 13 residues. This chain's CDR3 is CASSYREYNEQFF. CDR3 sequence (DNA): TGTGCCAGCAGTTACAGGGAATACAATGAGCAGTTCTTC.

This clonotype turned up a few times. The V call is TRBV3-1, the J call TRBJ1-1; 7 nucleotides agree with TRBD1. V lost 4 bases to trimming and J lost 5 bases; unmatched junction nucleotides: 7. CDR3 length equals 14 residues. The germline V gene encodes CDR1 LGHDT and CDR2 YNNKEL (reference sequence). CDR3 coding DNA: TGTGCCAGCAGCCCATACAGGGGAGGGACTGAAGCTTTCTTT. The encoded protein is CASSPYRGGTEAFF.

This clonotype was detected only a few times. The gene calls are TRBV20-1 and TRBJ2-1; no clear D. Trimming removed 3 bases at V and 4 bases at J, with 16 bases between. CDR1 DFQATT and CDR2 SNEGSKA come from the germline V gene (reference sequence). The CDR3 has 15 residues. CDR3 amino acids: CSASAMLTNYNEQFF. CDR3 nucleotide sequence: TGCAGTGCTAGCGCCATGCTCACTAATTACAATGAGCAGTTCTTC.

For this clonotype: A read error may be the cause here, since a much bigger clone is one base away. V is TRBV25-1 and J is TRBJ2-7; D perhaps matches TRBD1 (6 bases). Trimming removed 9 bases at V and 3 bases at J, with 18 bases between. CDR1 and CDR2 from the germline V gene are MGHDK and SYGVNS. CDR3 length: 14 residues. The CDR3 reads CASREATGRYEQYF. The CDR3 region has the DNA TGTGCCAGTCGGGAAGCCACAGGGCGCTACGAGCAGTACTTC.

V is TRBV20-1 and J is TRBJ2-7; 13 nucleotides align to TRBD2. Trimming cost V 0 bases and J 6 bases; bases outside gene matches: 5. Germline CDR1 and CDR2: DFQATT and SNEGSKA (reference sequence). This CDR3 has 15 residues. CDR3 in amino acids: CSARDRRLAGGEQYF. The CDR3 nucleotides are TGCAGTGCTAGAGATCGGCGACTAGCGGGAGGCGAGCAGTACTTC.

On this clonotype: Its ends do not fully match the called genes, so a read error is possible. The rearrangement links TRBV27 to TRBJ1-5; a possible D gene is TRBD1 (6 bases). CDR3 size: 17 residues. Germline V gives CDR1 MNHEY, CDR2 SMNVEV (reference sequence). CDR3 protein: CASSLGGGRVSNQPKRF. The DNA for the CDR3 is TGTGCCAGCAGTTTGGGGGGGGGCAGGGTAAGCAATCAGCCCAAGCGTTTT.